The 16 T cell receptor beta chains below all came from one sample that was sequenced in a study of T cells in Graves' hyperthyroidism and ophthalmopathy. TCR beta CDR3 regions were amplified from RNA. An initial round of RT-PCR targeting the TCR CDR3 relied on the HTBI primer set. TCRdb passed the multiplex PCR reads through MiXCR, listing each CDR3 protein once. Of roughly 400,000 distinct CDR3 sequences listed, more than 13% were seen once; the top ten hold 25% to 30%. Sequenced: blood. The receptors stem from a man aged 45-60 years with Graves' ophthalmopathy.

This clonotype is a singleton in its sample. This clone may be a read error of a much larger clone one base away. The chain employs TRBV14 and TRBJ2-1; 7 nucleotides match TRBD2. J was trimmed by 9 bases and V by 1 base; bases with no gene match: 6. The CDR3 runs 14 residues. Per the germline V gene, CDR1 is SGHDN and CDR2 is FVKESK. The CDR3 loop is CASSQGGLVSEQFF. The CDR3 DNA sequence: TGTGCCAGCAGCCAAGGAGGACTAGTCAGTGAGCAGTTCTTC.

The CDR3 sequence: CSARDVGRAYEQYF. CDR3 coding DNA: TGCAGTGCTAGAGATGTTGGGAGAGCCTACGAGCAGTACTTC. This sequence joins TRBV20-1 and TRBJ2-7; tentatively, D is TRBD2 (5 bases). Trimming removed 0 bases at V and 2 bases at J, with 11 bases between. The CDR3 is made up of 14 amino acids. Germline-derived CDR1 and CDR2 are DFQATT and SNEGSKA (reference sequence).

The CDR3 nucleotides read TGTGCCAGCAGCGCCGGTAGGGTGGGGTCCCAAGAGACCCAGTACTTC. It codes for CASSAGRVGSQETQYF. J is TRBJ2-5 and V is TRBV9; D gene uncertain. Germline CDR1 reads SGDLS; CDR2 reads YYNGEE. Trimming left V 3 bases short and J 1 base short, with 16 bases between. This CDR3 spans 16 amino acids. Drawing the rest from reference TRBV9 and TRBJ2-5, the complete variable domain is DSGVTQTPKHLITATGQRVTLRCSPRSGDLSVYWYQQSLDQGLQFLIQYYNGEERAKGNILERFSAQQFPDLHSELNLSSLELGDSALYFCASSAGRVGSQETQYFGPGTRLLVL.

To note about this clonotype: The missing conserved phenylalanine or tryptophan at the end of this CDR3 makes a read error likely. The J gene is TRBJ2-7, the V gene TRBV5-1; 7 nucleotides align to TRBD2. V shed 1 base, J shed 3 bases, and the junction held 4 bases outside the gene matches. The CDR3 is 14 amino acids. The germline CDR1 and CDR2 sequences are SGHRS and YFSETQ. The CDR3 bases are TGCGCCAGCAGCTTGACCCAGCGGGGCTACGAGCAGTACCTC. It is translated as CASSLTQRGYEQYL.

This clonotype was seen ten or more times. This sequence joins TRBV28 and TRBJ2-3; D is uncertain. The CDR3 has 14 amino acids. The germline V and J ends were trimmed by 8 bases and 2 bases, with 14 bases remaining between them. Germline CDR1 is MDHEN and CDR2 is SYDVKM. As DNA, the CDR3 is TGTGCCAGCGGTTCTCCAGGCCACACAGATACGCAGTATTTT. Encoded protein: CASGSPGHTDTQYF.

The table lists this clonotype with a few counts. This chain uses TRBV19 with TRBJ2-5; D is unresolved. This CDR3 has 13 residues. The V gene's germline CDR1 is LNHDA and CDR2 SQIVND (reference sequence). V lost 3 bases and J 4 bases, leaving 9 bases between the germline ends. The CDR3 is CASSMRFGETQYF. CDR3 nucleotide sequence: TGTGCCAGTAGTATGCGGTTTGGAGAGACCCAGTACTTC.

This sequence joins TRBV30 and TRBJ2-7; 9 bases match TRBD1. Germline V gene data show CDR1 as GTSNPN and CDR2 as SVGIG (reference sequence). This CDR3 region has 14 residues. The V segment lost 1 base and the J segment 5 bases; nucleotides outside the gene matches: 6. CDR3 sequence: CAWSARWTGDEQYF. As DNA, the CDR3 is TGTGCCTGGAGTGCGAGGTGGACAGGGGACGAGCAGTACTTC. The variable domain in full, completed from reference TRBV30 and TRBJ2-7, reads SQTIHQWPATLVQPVGSPLSLECTVEGTSNPNLYWYRQAAGRGLQLLFYSVGIGQISSEVPQNLSASRPQDRQFILSSKKLLLSDSGFYLCAWSARWTGDEQYFGPGTRLTVT.

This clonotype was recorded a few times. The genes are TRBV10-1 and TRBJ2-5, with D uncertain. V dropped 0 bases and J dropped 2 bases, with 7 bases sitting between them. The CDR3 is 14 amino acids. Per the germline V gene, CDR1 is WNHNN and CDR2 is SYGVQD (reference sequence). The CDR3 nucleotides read TGCGCCAGCAGTGAGTCGCGACATCAAGAGACCCAGTACTTC. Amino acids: CASSESRHQETQYF.

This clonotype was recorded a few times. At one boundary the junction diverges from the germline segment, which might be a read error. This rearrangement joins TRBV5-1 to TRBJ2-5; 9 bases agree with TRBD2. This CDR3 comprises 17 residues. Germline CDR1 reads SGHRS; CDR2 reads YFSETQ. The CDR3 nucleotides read TGCGCCAGCAGTTTGGGGGGCCTAGCGGGACTTGGAGAGACCCAGTACTTC. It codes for CASSLGGLAGLGETQYF.

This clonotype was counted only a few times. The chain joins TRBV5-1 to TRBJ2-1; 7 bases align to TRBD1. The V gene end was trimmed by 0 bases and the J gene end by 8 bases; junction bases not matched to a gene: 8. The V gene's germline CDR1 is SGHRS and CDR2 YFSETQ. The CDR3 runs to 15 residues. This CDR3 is CASSLDSTGVHEQFF. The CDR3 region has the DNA TGCGCCAGCAGCTTGGACAGTACAGGGGTCCATGAGCAGTTCTTC.

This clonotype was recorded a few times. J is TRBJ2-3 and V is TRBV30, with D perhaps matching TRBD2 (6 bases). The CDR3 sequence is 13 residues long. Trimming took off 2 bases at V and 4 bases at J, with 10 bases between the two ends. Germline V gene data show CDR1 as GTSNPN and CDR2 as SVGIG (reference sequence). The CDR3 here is CAWSPGLSDTQYF. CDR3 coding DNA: TGTGCCTGGAGTCCGGGACTTTCAGATACGCAGTATTTT.

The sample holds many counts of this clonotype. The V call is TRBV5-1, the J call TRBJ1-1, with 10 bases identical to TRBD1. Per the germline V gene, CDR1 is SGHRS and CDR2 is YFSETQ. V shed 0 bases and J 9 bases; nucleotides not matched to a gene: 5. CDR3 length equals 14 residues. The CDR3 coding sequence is TGCGCCAGCAGCTTGGAGGGACAGGGGACGCAAGCTTTCTTT. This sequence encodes CASSLEGQGTQAFF.

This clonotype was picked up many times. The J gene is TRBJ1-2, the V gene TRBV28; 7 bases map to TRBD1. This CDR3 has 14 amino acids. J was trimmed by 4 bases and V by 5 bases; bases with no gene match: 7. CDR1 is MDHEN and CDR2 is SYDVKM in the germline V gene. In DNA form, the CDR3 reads TGTGCCAGCAGTCTGGACAGGCGACCCTATGGCTACACCTTC. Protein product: CASSLDRRPYGYTF.

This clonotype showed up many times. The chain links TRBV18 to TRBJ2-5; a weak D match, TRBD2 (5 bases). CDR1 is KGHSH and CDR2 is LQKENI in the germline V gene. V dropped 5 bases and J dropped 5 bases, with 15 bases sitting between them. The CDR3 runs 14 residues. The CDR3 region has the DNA TGTGCCAGCTCATTCGGGAAATCTGAGGAGACCCAGTACTTC. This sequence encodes CASSFGKSEETQYF.

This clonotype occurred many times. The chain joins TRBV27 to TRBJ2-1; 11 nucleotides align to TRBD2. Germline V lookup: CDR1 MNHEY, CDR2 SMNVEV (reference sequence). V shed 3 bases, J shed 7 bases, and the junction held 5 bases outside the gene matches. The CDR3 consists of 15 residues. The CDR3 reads CASSFSGRASNEQFF. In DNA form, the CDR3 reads TGTGCCAGCAGTTTTAGCGGGAGGGCCAGTAATGAGCAGTTCTTC.

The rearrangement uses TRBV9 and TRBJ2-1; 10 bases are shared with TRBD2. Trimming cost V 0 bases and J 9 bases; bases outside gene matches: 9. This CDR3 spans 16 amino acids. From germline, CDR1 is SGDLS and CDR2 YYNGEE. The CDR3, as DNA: TGTGCCAGCAGCGTAGGAACTAGCGGGGCTCTGGCTGAGCAGTTCTTC. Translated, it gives CASSVGTSGALAEQFF.